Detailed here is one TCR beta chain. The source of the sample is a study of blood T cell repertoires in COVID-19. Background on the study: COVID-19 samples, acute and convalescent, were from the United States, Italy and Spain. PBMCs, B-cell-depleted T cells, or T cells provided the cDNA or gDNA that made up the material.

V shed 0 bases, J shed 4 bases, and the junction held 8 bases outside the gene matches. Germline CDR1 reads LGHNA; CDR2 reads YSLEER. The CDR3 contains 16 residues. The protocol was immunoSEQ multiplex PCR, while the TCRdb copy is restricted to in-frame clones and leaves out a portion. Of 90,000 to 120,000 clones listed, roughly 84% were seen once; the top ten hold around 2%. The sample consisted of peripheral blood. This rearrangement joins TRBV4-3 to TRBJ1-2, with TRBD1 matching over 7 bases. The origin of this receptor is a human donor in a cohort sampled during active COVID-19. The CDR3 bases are TGCGCCAGCAGCCAAGATGCGACAGGGAAACTCTATGGCTACACCTTC. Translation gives CASSQDATGKLYGYTF.